A selection of T cell receptor beta chains follows, all from one sample in a study of regulatory T cells in long-lasting Graves disease. TCRdb redid the calling of the multiplex PCR reads with MiXCR, one entry per CDR3 protein. The table includes over 500,000 distinct CDR3 sequences, roughly 16% detected once. This sample also appeared in a second study, on T cells in Graves' hyperthyroidism and ophthalmopathy.

Sequencing used peripheral blood mononuclear cells (PBMCs), obtained at new diagnosis, from a patient treated with antithyroid drugs. The receptor set was obtained from a man between 18 and 35 years old with Graves disease. The CDR3 runs from the conserved cysteine through the conserved F or W. Fields, in order: J gene, CDR3 length, V gene, clone size, D gene, CDR3 protein, CDR3 DNA. The D gene is left open where the match is weak. Clone size is given for some rows only: seen once, a few or many times, or a class if the clone is expanded.

J gene: TRBJ1-5
CDR3 length: 13
V gene: TRBV20-1
clone size: many
D gene: -
CDR3 protein: CSARTKTGQPQHF
CDR3 DNA: TGCAGTGCTAGGACAAAGACGGGGCAGCCCCAGCATTTT

J gene: TRBJ2-2
CDR3 length: 14
V gene: TRBV3-1
clone size: -
D gene: -
CDR3 protein: CASSQDIGAGELFF
CDR3 DNA: TGTGCCAGCAGCCAAGATATTGGGGCCGGGGAGCTGTTTTTT

J gene: TRBJ2-5
CDR3 length: 14
V gene: TRBV7-3
clone size: many
D gene: TRBD2
CDR3 protein: CASSRTSGMKTQYF
CDR3 DNA: TGTGCCAGCAGCCGGACTAGCGGGATGAAGACCCAGTACTTC

J gene: TRBJ1-5
CDR3 length: 14
V gene: TRBV12-3/TRBV12-4
clone size: many
D gene: TRBD1
CDR3 protein: CASNDQGAFQPQHF
CDR3 DNA: TGTGCCAGCAATGACCAGGGGGCCTTTCAGCCCCAGCATTTT

J gene: TRBJ1-5
CDR3 length: 16
V gene: TRBV5-8
clone size: many
D gene: TRBD1
CDR3 protein: CASSFKDRGYNQPQHF
CDR3 DNA: TGTGCCAGCAGCTTCAAGGACAGGGGCTACAATCAGCCCCAGCATTTT

J gene: TRBJ1-2
CDR3 length: 12
V gene: TRBV6-1
clone size: many
D gene: TRBD1
CDR3 protein: CASTRTGYGYTF
CDR3 DNA: TGTGCCAGCACCAGGACAGGCTATGGCTACACCTTC

J gene: TRBJ2-2
CDR3 length: 14
V gene: TRBV6-2/TRBV6-3
clone size: -
D gene: TRBD1
CDR3 protein: CASSETGGPGELFF
CDR3 DNA: TGTGCCAGCAGTGAGACAGGGGGGCCCGGGGAGCTGTTTTTT

J gene: TRBJ1-5
CDR3 length: 13
V gene: TRBV30
clone size: few
D gene: -
CDR3 protein: CAWSEQGHQPQHF
CDR3 DNA: TGTGCCTGGAGTGAACAGGGTCATCAGCCCCAGCATTTT

J gene: TRBJ1-1
CDR3 length: 16
V gene: TRBV28
clone size: many
D gene: -
CDR3 protein: CASSLPGYRPHTEAFF
CDR3 DNA: TGTGCCAGCAGTTTACCAGGGTATCGTCCCCACACTGAAGCTTTCTTT

J gene: TRBJ2-1
CDR3 length: 18
V gene: TRBV11-3
clone size: many
D gene: TRBD2
CDR3 protein: CASSFHSSGRGSYNEQFF
CDR3 DNA: TGTGCCAGCAGCTTCCATAGTAGCGGGAGAGGGTCCTACAATGAGCAGTTCTTC

J gene: TRBJ2-7
CDR3 length: 12
V gene: TRBV6-1
clone size: many
D gene: TRBD2
CDR3 protein: CATHSGPYEQYF
CDR3 DNA: TGTGCCACCCATAGCGGGCCCTACGAGCAGTACTTC

J gene: TRBJ2-7
CDR3 length: 16
V gene: TRBV28
clone size: many
D gene: TRBD1
CDR3 protein: CASSLPPDRADDEQYF
CDR3 DNA: TGTGCCAGCAGTTTGCCCCCTGACAGGGCGGATGACGAGCAGTACTTC

J gene: TRBJ1-1
CDR3 length: 16
V gene: TRBV18
clone size: few
D gene: TRBD1
CDR3 protein: CASSPRDRPVNTEAFF
CDR3 DNA: TGTGCCAGCTCACCACGGGACAGACCTGTGAACACTGAAGCTTTCTTT

J gene: TRBJ2-1
CDR3 length: 16
V gene: TRBV15
clone size: -
D gene: TRBD2
CDR3 protein: CATSREALAGDRVQFF
CDR3 DNA: TGTGCCACCAGCAGAGAGGCGCTAGCGGGAGACCGGGTGCAGTTCTTC

J gene: TRBJ1-2
CDR3 length: 13
V gene: TRBV30
clone size: many
D gene: -
CDR3 protein: CAWREDSLYGYTF
CDR3 DNA: TGTGCCTGGAGGGAGGACAGTCTCTATGGCTACACCTTC

J gene: TRBJ1-2
CDR3 length: 16
V gene: TRBV28
clone size: many
D gene: -
CDR3 protein: CASSFGNRRRVYGYTF
CDR3 DNA: TGTGCCAGCAGTTTCGGAAACAGGAGGAGGGTCTATGGCTACACCTTC

J gene: TRBJ1-2
CDR3 length: 14
V gene: TRBV2
clone size: many
D gene: -
CDR3 protein: CASSEALRWDGYTF
CDR3 DNA: TGTGCCAGCAGTGAAGCGCTCCGGTGGGATGGCTACACCTTC

J gene: TRBJ2-2
CDR3 length: 11
V gene: TRBV29-1
clone size: -
D gene: -
CDR3 protein: CSVEAYRELFF
CDR3 DNA: TGCAGCGTTGAAGCTTACCGGGAGCTGTTTTTT

J gene: TRBJ2-7
CDR3 length: 13
V gene: TRBV30
clone size: few
D gene: -
CDR3 protein: CARSVGGLYEQYF
CDR3 DNA: TGTGCCCGGAGTGTAGGGGGGCTCTACGAGCAGTACTTC

J gene: TRBJ2-1
CDR3 length: 13
V gene: TRBV20-1
clone size: -
D gene: -
CDR3 protein: CSAREDNYNEQFF
CDR3 DNA: TGCAGTGCTCGGGAAGACAACTACAATGAGCAGTTCTTC

J gene: TRBJ2-1
CDR3 length: 12
V gene: TRBV11-3
clone size: many
D gene: -
CDR3 protein: CASSSSDNEQFF
CDR3 DNA: TGTGCCAGCAGCTCCTCAGACAATGAGCAGTTCTTC

J gene: TRBJ2-1
CDR3 length: 15
V gene: TRBV3-1
clone size: -
D gene: TRBD1
CDR3 protein: CASSRLGGRDNEQFF
CDR3 DNA: TGTGCCAGCAGCCGCCTAGGGGGCAGGGACAATGAGCAGTTCTTC

J gene: TRBJ2-1
CDR3 length: 16
V gene: TRBV11-1
clone size: many
D gene: TRBD2
CDR3 protein: CASSHGLAEIYNEQFF
CDR3 DNA: TGTGCCAGCAGCCACGGACTAGCGGAGATATACAATGAGCAGTTCTTC

J gene: TRBJ1-1
CDR3 length: 14
V gene: TRBV7-9
clone size: many
D gene: -
CDR3 protein: CASSLGSMNTEAFF
CDR3 DNA: TGTGCCAGCAGCTTGGGGTCCATGAACACTGAAGCTTTCTTT

J gene: TRBJ2-4
CDR3 length: 18
V gene: TRBV7-9
clone size: -
D gene: -
CDR3 protein: CASSLAGVPILAKNIQYF
CDR3 DNA: TGTGCCAGCAGCTTGGCAGGGGTCCCAATACTAGCCAAAAACATTCAGTACTTC

J gene: TRBJ1-5
CDR3 length: 12
V gene: TRBV20-1
clone size: -
D gene: -
CDR3 protein: CSARQTNQPQHF
CDR3 DNA: TGCAGTGCTAGACAAACCAATCAGCCCCAGCATTTT

J gene: TRBJ2-2
CDR3 length: 18
V gene: TRBV29-1
clone size: few
D gene: TRBD2
CDR3 protein: CSVAGTSGRAPDTGELFF
CDR3 DNA: TGCAGCGTTGCCGGGACTAGCGGGAGGGCCCCAGACACCGGGGAGCTGTTTTTT

J gene: TRBJ2-5
CDR3 length: 14
V gene: TRBV7-6
clone size: few
D gene: -
CDR3 protein: CASSSIQYQETQYF
CDR3 DNA: TGTGCCAGCAGCTCCATACAGTACCAAGAGACCCAGTACTTC

J gene: TRBJ1-4
CDR3 length: 15
V gene: TRBV15
clone size: -
D gene: -
CDR3 protein: CATSIGRGGDEKLFF
CDR3 DNA: TGTGCCACCAGCATTGGCAGGGGCGGAGATGAAAAACTGTTTTTT